The TCR beta chain described here comes from a study of cytomegalovirus exposure and HLA in healthy donors (dated by TCRdb to about 2017). Context from the whole study: An earlier analysis of approximately 590 of the donors reported roughly 270 Gb of sequence data and roughly 100 million unique TCR beta sequences from 150 million to 200 million T cells. About 320 gigabases of sequencing data and around 87 million unique TCR sequences were included in an early release covering about 700 HLA-typed donors. Of the 398 genotyped donors, 70% to 90% were placed in the genetic ancestry cluster associated with self-reported Caucasian donors. The study was designed to test whether signatures of past pathogen exposure could be identified by cataloging public T cell receptors. The study used immunosequencing to profile the T cell repertoires of around 600 subjects and linked those repertoires to cytomegalovirus serostatus. Besides the first cohort of 666 subjects, a separate validation cohort made up of 90 to 150 different subjects was used. To predict cytomegalovirus infection status, the study combined high-throughput TCR immunosequencing, statistical association of individual TCRs with disease status, and machine learning. To study patterns of TCR occurrence, a later analysis re-analyzed previously published TCR beta repertoires from 600 to 750 donors and added high-resolution HLA genotyping. Rather than using new phenotypic data, the later analysis identified candidate immune exposures from TCR beta sequences and from how often those sequences occurred across donors. To decide whether each TCR beta V gene segment behaved as functional or pseudogenic, an earlier analysis of some 540 of the donors relied on high-throughput TCR beta sequencing. Alongside the repertoire data, information on donor age, sex, ethnicity and CMV serostatus was compiled. In a later genetic analysis, genome-wide SNP genotypes for 398 of the 666 donors were used, and that subset was treated as a discovery cohort. All discovery cohort repertoires had been generated using a single sequencing platform. HLA typing covered class I and class II loci at four-digit resolution. The number of donors typed differed by locus, with 629-630 for A, B, C, DRB1 and DQB1, roughly 520 for DQA1, under 610 for DPA1, and 450 to 480 for DPB1. Because of strong linkage in the cohort, five DR-DQ haplotypes were treated as single units for association and clustering. Among a few hundred genotyped donors of the cohort, an average of about 240,000 unique TCR beta nucleotide sequences were sequenced per donor, around 20% of them non-productive. What the work shows at the level of the full study, not this receptor alone: According to a later analysis, parvovirus B19, influenza, CMV and Epstein-Barr virus appeared linked to several top co-occurrence clusters. Some IMGT-functional V segments, including TRBV6-2 and TRBV6-3, could not be distinguished by the 87-base-pair reads and were therefore excluded. In an earlier analysis of approximately 590 of the donors, most TCR beta V segments were observed in productive rearrangements about 87% or about 30% of the time, broadly matching IMGT annotations. The study gave a list of about 170 TCR beta chains associated with cytomegalovirus. The presence/absence analyses assumed that sequencing depth was roughly uniform across donors, and that assumption may not be true. A later analysis found that most CMV-associated TCR beta chains appeared HLA-restricted, with HLA associations seemingly driven largely by CMV exposure. This cohort had only TCR beta chains sequenced, and the lack of alpha or paired-chain data limited which features could be detected. Most TCR sequences were seen in very few donors, while some public TCRs were found in many individuals. According to a later analysis, TCR association rates differed among HLA loci, with DRB1 alleles showing the most associated TCRs and HLA-C alleles showing the fewest. A few of the identified cytomegalovirus-associated TCR beta chains were confirmed in vitro to be specific for cytomegalovirus antigens. The classifier was reported to diagnose cytomegalovirus status with high specificity and sensitivity in both the original cohort and the validation cohort. V-gene and J-gene trimming of TCR beta chains was associated with a missense DCLRE1C variant in a later genetic analysis, and the association was replicated in an independent cohort. Strong co-occurrence of HLA alleles, especially DR and DQ, made assigning TCR associations to individual alleles difficult. A further reported finding was that TCR beta sequences accurately predicted the HLA-A and HLA-B alleles for most subjects in the first cohort. Correlated functional status among segregating V segments might reflect linkage disequilibrium, but an unknown experimental factor could not be ruled out. The only immune exposure information available for the cohort was CMV serostatus. Compared with equally common non-associated chains, HLA-associated TCR beta chains in a later analysis were more clonally expanded and had lower generation probabilities. Because counts were too low, 15 to 20 rarely observed V segments, including chromosome 9 orphons, were excluded from the earlier analysis of roughly 580 of the donors. Because some donors lacked HLA typing at each locus, the association tests relied only on the typed subset. At a false discovery rate of 0.05, a later analysis linked around 15,000 TCR beta sequences to specific HLA alleles. A later genetic analysis reported fewer N-insertions in productive TCRs among donors in an Asian-associated ancestry cluster than the approximately 670-donor mean. The authors suggested that the approach could potentially be extended to other disease states and immunological phenotypes. A cluster of highly shared sequence variants was judged likely to be a technical artifact of the sequencing pipeline.

About this clone itself: Its antigen remains undetermined. No much larger clone is present one base from it, and per-base qualities are unavailable. In the same sample, other DNA sequences code for this CDR3.

The cohort comprised some 680 healthy bone marrow donors. At the time of sampling, every cohort member was nominally healthy, though immune exposures that went unrecorded were likely present. The donor tested CMV seronegative, placing the donor among the 350 to 400 seronegative members of the cohort. A peripheral blood sample was collected from each donor, and TCR beta sequencing was performed on peripheral blood mononuclear cells. The Qiagen DNeasy Blood Extraction Kit was used to extract genomic DNA from the blood cell samples. Preparation of the library involved the immunoSEQ multiplex PCR assay. The multiplex PCR relied on a mix of 60 forward primers for TCR Vbeta segments and 13 reverse primers for TCR Jbeta segments. The CDR3 region of rearranged TCR beta genes was amplified from genomic DNA by a multiplex PCR assay. The amplified TCR beta libraries were sequenced on the Illumina HiSeq System as 87-base-pair reads. As for how the authors treated the data: A later analysis tallied 75 million to 95 million unique TCR beta chains across the approximately 670 repertoires, and about 10 million of those chains were shared by two or more donors. A nearest-neighbor algorithm error-corrected the raw reads and collapsed the reads into unique sequences, merging closely related sequences to remove PCR and sequencing errors. V, D and J gene segments were assigned by aligning CDR3 sequences to IMGT reference sequences. For a sequence to be retained, at least a six-nucleotide match to both a V gene segment and a J gene segment was required. A rearrangement counted as productive if the CDR3 had no stop codons and remained in frame with V and J, and every other rearrangement counted as non-productive. CDR3 was defined according to IMGT convention as the region running from the second conserved V-encoded cysteine to the conserved J-encoded phenylalanine. The earlier analysis of about 590 of the donors excluded sequences that lacked an unambiguous match to a single V gene segment. An earlier analysis of under 750 of the donors called V segments functional above 56.7% productive rearrangements and segregating when the between-donor standard deviation exceeded 5%. A statistical classification framework was built for diagnosing cytomegalovirus status from the catalog of TCR beta chain sequences. In a later analysis, V and J genes were assigned by comparing TCR nucleotide sequences against IMGT/GENE-DB human TR gene sequences. A later analysis assigned CDR3 sequences and most-parsimonious VDJ recombination scenarios with the TCRdist pipeline. In a later analysis, each TCR beta chain was defined by its CDR3 amino acid sequence together with its V-gene family, and reads lacking a unique V-gene family were excluded. In a later analysis, 500 to 650 highly shared, low-generation-probability nucleotide sequences were removed to address suspected cross-contamination and a sequencing artifact. For each public chain, a later analysis derived a clonal expansion index from normalized ranks of inferred template counts within each repertoire. A later analysis computed generation probabilities with a VDJ recombination model fitted to out-of-frame rearrangements, and checked the results against IGoR. Hypergeometric tests were used in a later analysis to score TCR-TCR, TCR-HLA and TCR-CMV co-occurrence, with a repertoire-size bias correction applied to the TCR pairs. To estimate false discovery rates, a later analysis permuted the HLA or CMV assignments 20 times. In a later analysis, co-occurring TCRs were grouped using DBSCAN, and TCRdist sequence similarity was added for clustering within HLA-allele-positive subsets. Repertoires with fewer than 30,000 or more than 120,000 public chains were left out of co-occurrence clustering, as were about 5 repertoires with anomalous nucleotide sharing. This is the immuneACCESS table as TCRdb keeps it, with only in-frame sequences that have V and J called. A part of the clones is gone; compared with another copy, unresolved V genes explain less than half, and the rest is unexplained. V, J and clone size derive from that table, while D and trimming were established from the DNA sequence. Across this sample there are more than 95,000 clones, with over 65% seen only once. The ten biggest clones cover about 3.5% of the sample.

Reading the germline V gene (reference sequence) gives CDR1 PRHDT and CDR2 FYEKMQ. V and J are truncated by 1 base and 0 bases respectively, leaving an intervening sequence of 6 bases. CDR3 length: 14 amino acids, cysteine to phenylalanine. This entry keeps only the CDR3 DNA: 42 bases, framed from base 1. Sequencing was performed on PBMCs. The sequence came from a man aged 25-45 years in good health and CMV-seronegative. The sequence joins TRBV13 to TRBJ1-1; the D gene assignment is ambiguous. The CDR3 sequence is CASSLDSMNTEAFF. The base sequence is TGTGCCAGCAGCTTAGACAGCATGAACACTGAAGCTTTCTTT.